The 22 T cell receptor beta chains reported below all come from one sample, sequenced in a study of blood T cell repertoires in COVID-19. TCRdb keeps only in-frame clones here, not all; method: immunoSEQ multiplex PCR. The repertoire holds fewer than 350,000 clones, with 80% to 85% as singletons. Source material: peripheral blood. Receptors originate from a woman aged 55-70 years with active or convalescent COVID-19.

V gene TRBV6-1 combines with J gene TRBJ2-7; a possible D gene is TRBD1 (6 bases). Trimming took off 2 bases at V and 8 bases at J, with 13 bases between the two ends. CDR3 size: 13 residues. CDR1 MNHNS and CDR2 SASEGT come from the germline V gene. CDR3 sequence (DNA): TGTGCCAGCAGTGAAAACACAGGGTTCAAGCAGTACTTC. Its protein is CASSENTGFKQYF.

A few counts support this clone. The CDR3 protein is CASSQEPILEGAEGYTF. In DNA, the CDR3 is TGCGCCAGCAGCCAAGAGCCGATTTTGGAGGGGGCGGAGGGCTACACCTTC. This chain uses TRBV4-3 with TRBJ1-2; 7 bases match TRBD1. CDR1 is LGHNA, CDR2 YSLEER, per germline. J gave up 8 bases and V 0 bases, and 15 bases lay outside the gene matches. The CDR3 length is 17 residues.

The rearrangement joins TRBV7-2 to TRBJ2-5; TRBD1 is a possible D gene (5 bases). V was shortened by 1 base and J by 7 bases, with 25 bases between the two germline ends. The CDR3 spans 18 residues. Per germline, CDR1 SGHTA and CDR2 FQGNSA. This CDR3 reads CASSLESIATFSQGTQYF. In DNA, the CDR3 is TGTGCCAGCAGCTTAGAGTCTATTGCGACTTTTTCCCAGGGGACCCAGTACTTC. Variable domain in full (rest from reference TRBV7-2 and TRBJ2-5): GAGVSQSPSNKVTEKGKDVELRCDPISGHTALYWYRQSLGQGLEFLIYFQGNSAPDKSGLPSDRFSAERTGGSVSTLTIQRTQQEDSAVYLCASSLESIATFSQGTQYFGPGTRLLVL.

This clone was picked up a small number of times. This chain connects TRBV4-1 to TRBJ2-7; 10 nucleotides line up with TRBD1. The germline V gene encodes CDR1 MGHRA and CDR2 YSYEKL. J lost 3 bases, V lost 3 bases, and 5 bases had no gene match. The CDR3 has 15 residues. CDR3 DNA sequence: TGCGCCAGCAGCCACCGGGACAGGGGTTTCTACGAGCAGTACTTC. It specifies CASSHRDRGFYEQYF.

This clone was counted a few times. The chain recombines TRBV2 with TRBJ1-5; D gene uncertain. Germline values: CDR1 SNHLY, CDR2 FYNNEI. CDR3 length equals 11 residues. V was clipped by 6 bases and J by 9 bases, with 9 bases between them. As DNA, the CDR3 is TGTGCCAGCAGGGGTCTAGGGCCCCAGCATTTT. It encodes CASRGLGPQHF.

The V and J genes are TRBV27 and TRBJ2-1, with 14 bases matching TRBD2. The CDR3 consists of 18 residues. The V gene end was trimmed by 5 bases and the J gene end by 4 bases; junction bases not matched to a gene: 10. CDR1 is MNHEY and CDR2 is SMNVEV in the germline V gene (reference sequence). The CDR3 nucleotides are TGTGCCAGCAGTCCGCGGACTAGCGGGGGGATTCGGTACAATGAGCAGTTCTTC. This codes for CASSPRTSGGIRYNEQFF.

The V gene is TRBV19, the J gene TRBJ1-6; TRBD1 matches 10 bases. The germline V gene has CDR1 LNHDA and CDR2 SQIVND (reference sequence). The CDR3 consists of 14 residues. J gave up 10 bases and V 9 bases, and 9 bases lay outside the gene matches. The DNA for the CDR3 is TGTGCCAGCCGGGACAGGGGCTTCAGGTCACCCCTCCACTTT. Its translation: CASRDRGFRSPLHF.

This clone was detected a few times. V usage is TRBV28 and J usage is TRBJ1-2; 10 bases are shared with TRBD1. CDR1 is MDHEN, CDR2 SYDVKM, per germline. CDR3 length equals 16 residues. After removal of 5 bases from V and 4 bases from J, the junction contained 10 bases not matched to a gene. CDR3 sequence reads: CASSPRDRGGPYGYTF. Written as DNA, the CDR3 is TGTGCCAGCAGTCCTCGGGACAGGGGAGGCCCCTATGGCTACACCTTC.

This clone has a single count. J is TRBJ2-1 and V is TRBV27, with D perhaps matching TRBD1 (6 bases). From germline, CDR1 is MNHEY and CDR2 SMNVEV (reference sequence). Between the trimmed V and J ends, which lost 6 bases and 7 bases, there was a span of 10 bases. The length of the CDR3 is 12 residues. As DNA, the CDR3 is TGTGCCAGCAGGAAAGGGGGAAATGAGCAGTTCTTC. It translates to CASRKGGNEQFF.

This sequence joins TRBV11-2 and TRBJ1-1; D is unclear. Germline values: CDR1 SGHAT, CDR2 FQNNGV. CDR3 length: 14 residues. V lost 3 bases and J lost 0, with 8 bases in between. In DNA, the CDR3 is TGTGCCAGCAGCTTGCAGTTCATGAACACTGAAGCTTTCTTT. It yields the protein CASSLQFMNTEAFF.

This chain uses TRBV5-4 with TRBJ2-7; 9 bases agree with TRBD1. J gave up 0 bases and V 4 bases, and 5 bases lay outside the gene matches. The germline V gene encodes CDR1 SGHNT and CDR2 YYREEE (reference sequence). CDR3 length equals 15 residues. CDR3 sequence: CASSVDRGSSYEQYF. The CDR3 bases are TGTGCCAGCAGCGTCGACAGGGGGAGCTCCTACGAGCAGTACTTC.

This chain joins TRBV10-2 and TRBJ2-7, with D uncertain. Between the trimmed V and J ends, which lost 6 bases and 3 bases, there was a span of 6 bases. CDR1 is WSHSY and CDR2 is SAAADI in the germline V gene. This CDR3 is built from 11 residues. The CDR3: CASRAFYEQYF. For the CDR3, the DNA is TGCGCCAGCAGGGCTTTCTACGAGCAGTACTTC.

The chain has TRBV6-5 and TRBJ1-3; unclear D gene. V lost 8 bases to trimming and J lost 1 base, with 12 bases between them. The CDR3 has 14 residues. Germline CDR1 MNHEY, CDR2 SVGAGI. The CDR3 loop reads CASRGRGSGNTIYF. CDR3 DNA: TGTGCCAGCCGAGGCCGAGGGTCTGGAAACACCATATATTTT.

The rearrangement joins TRBV2 to TRBJ1-2; D is undetermined. CDR1 and CDR2 (germline): SNHLY, FYNNEI. The CDR3 spans 13 residues. V lost 7 bases and J lost 1, with 10 bases in between. The CDR3 DNA reads TGTGCCAGCACTAGCTTCAATAACTATGGCTACACCTTC. The encoded protein is CASTSFNNYGYTF.

The J gene is TRBJ1-1, the V gene TRBV7-8; 9 bases match TRBD1. The germline V gene has CDR1 SGHVS and CDR2 FQNEAQ. The length of the CDR3 is 16 residues. Losses at the gene ends were 2 bases for V and 5 bases for J; bases not matched to a gene: 9. The CDR3 region is CASSLRMDRGRTEAFF. Here the CDR3 DNA reads TGTGCCAGCAGCTTAAGAATGGACAGGGGAAGAACTGAAGCTTTCTTT.

The chain uses TRBV2 and TRBJ2-5, with TRBD2 as a possible D gene (6 bases). This CDR3 contains 13 residues. The V and J ends lost 7 bases and 2 bases respectively, with 11 bases between them. From germline, CDR1 is SNHLY and CDR2 FYNNEI. The CDR3 bases are TGTGCCAGCATGACTAGTCTACAAGAGACCCAGTACTTC. Protein product: CASMTSLQETQYF.

The V and J genes are TRBV5-1 and TRBJ2-3; 10 bases are a match to TRBD2. V shed 0 bases, J shed 4 bases, and the junction held 5 bases outside the gene matches. CDR3 size: 16 residues. Germline V lookup: CDR1 SGHRS, CDR2 YFSETQ. Here the CDR3 reads CASSLEVAGGPDTQYF. As DNA, the CDR3 is TGCGCCAGCAGCTTGGAGGTAGCGGGGGGCCCAGATACGCAGTATTTT.

This chain links TRBV10-3 with TRBJ2-3, with 11 nucleotides matching TRBD2. Germline CDR1 and CDR2: ENHRY and SYGVKD. This CDR3 region has 18 residues. The junction had 5 bases not matched to a gene; V was cut back by 0 bases and J by 0 bases. Here the CDR3 DNA reads TGTGCCATCAGTGAGTCTCGGACTAGCGGGCTAAGCACAGATACGCAGTATTTT. It codes for CAISESRTSGLSTDTQYF.

The chain couples TRBV5-5 to TRBJ2-1, with 7 nucleotides matching TRBD2. The CDR3 covers 15 residues. Germline loops: CDR1 SGHKS, CDR2 YYEKEE (reference sequence). Trimming cost V 0 bases and J 4 bases; bases outside gene matches: 4. The CDR3 nucleotides read TGTGCCAGCAGCTTGGGGCTAGCGGAATACAATGAGCAGTTCTTC. Encoded protein: CASSLGLAEYNEQFF.

V usage is TRBV4-2 and J usage is TRBJ2-7; 7 positions agree with TRBD2. With V trimmed by 1 base and J by 4 bases, 7 bases remained unmatched. The CDR3 is 15 amino acids. Germline lookup yields CDR1 LGHNA and CDR2 YNFKEQ. The CDR3 sequence is CASSQAAGVAYEQYF. The CDR3 nucleotides read TGTGCCAGCAGCCAAGCTGCGGGGGTAGCTTACGAGCAGTACTTC.

The chain couples TRBV12-5 to TRBJ1-5; tentatively, D is TRBD1 (6 bases). This CDR3 has 12 residues. V shed 5 bases and J shed 7 bases, with 9 bases lying between them. Germline V gene sequence: CDR1 LGHNT, CDR2 FRNRAP. CDR3 region: CASGQQGQPQHF. CDR3 DNA sequence: TGTGCTAGTGGTCAACAGGGACAGCCCCAGCATTTT.

The chain carries TRBV5-4 and TRBJ1-2; a weak D match, TRBD1 (6 bases). The CDR3 is made up of 15 amino acids. Germline lookup yields CDR1 SGHNT and CDR2 YYREEE (reference sequence). Trimming cost V 2 bases and J 4 bases, with 15 bases left between them. The CDR3 loop reads CASSFGGTISYGYTF. The CDR3 DNA reads as TGTGCCAGCAGCTTCGGTGGGACAATATCCTATGGCTACACCTTC.